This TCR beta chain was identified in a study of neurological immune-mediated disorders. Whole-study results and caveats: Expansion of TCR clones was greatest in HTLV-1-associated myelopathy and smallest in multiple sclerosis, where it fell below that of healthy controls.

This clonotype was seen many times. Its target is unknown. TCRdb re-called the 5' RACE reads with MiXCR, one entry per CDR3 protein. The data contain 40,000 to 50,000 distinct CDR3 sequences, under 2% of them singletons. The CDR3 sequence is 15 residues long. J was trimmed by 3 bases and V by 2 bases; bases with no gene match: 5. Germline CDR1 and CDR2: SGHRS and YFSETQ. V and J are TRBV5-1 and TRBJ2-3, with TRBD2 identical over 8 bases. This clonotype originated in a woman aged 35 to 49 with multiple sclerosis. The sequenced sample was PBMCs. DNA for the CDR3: TGCGCCAGCAGCTTTAGCGGGGCCGGGACAGATACGCAGTATTTT. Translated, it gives CASSFSGAGTDTQYF. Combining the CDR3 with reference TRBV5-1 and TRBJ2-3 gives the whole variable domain KAGVTQTPRYLIKTRGQQVTLSCSPISGHRSVSWYQQTPGQGLQFLFEYFSETQRNKGNFPGRFSGRQFSNSRSEMNVSTLELGDSALYLCASSFSGAGTDTQYFGPGTRLTVL.